Below, one TCR beta chain is given with its context. There is no known antigen for this receptor. No much larger clone is present one base from it, and per-base qualities are unavailable. Collaborating institutions collected whole blood in K2EDTA tubes following their own protocols. For TCRbeta analysis, collaborators shipped samples in one of three forms: frozen whole blood, isolated PBMCs, or DNA extracted from either of those sample types. The immunoSEQ Assay, a bias-controlled multiplex PCR, was used to amplify TCRbeta CDR3 regions from genomic DNA. The published analysis was carried out like this. The number of nucleated cells in each sample was estimated by amplification of reference gene primers within the assay. To quantify the absolute abundance of each unique TCRbeta CDR3 rearrangement, sequence reads were collapsed and filtered. For each sample, productive Simpson clonality was calculated by taking the square root of Simpson's diversity index across productive rearrangements. Entries here come from immuneACCESS through TCRdb and include only in-frame sequences with V and J called. Some clones fail to appear in such tables; in the studies checked, an unresolved V gene covers under half of the shortfall, and the cause of the remainder is unknown. The D gene and trimming were derived from the DNA, and the V and J assignments and clone size from that table. In all, the sample holds more than 100,000 clones, and 65% to 90% of those were seen once. About 8.4% of the sample goes to the ten largest clones.

This record comes from a study of blood T cell repertoires in COVID-19 (dated by TCRdb to 2020 to 2021). At the level of the whole study: The collaborator samples originated in the United States, Italy and Spain and spanned the acute and convalescent phases of COVID-19. Deeply sampled blood TCRbeta repertoires from subjects exposed to, actively infected with, or recovered from COVID-19 were included in the dataset. The material from the prospective study consisted of cDNA or gDNA derived from T cells, B-cell-depleted T cells, or PBMCs. The samples were drawn from two sources: the first 160 participants of the ongoing ImmuneRACE study, and fewer than 1,500 subjects contributed by 6 global collaborators. A freely available public database, intended as a resource for researchers studying the immune response to SARS-CoV-2, is where the repertoires were released. HLA class I and class II types, where available, came from metadata supplied by the sample provider rather than from assay-based typing. A de-identified subject ID, COVID-19 status, age in years and sex were almost always included in the sample metadata.

Overall study outcomes, separate from this receptor: The quantity of clinical and demographic metadata differed by source and by participant and was supplied without curation.

From the cysteine up to the phenylalanine, the CDR3 has a length of 15 residues. The CDR3 DNA has 45 bases and is translated from base 1. V drops 5 bases and J drops 0 bases, leaving 11 bases in between. The CDR1 and CDR2 encoded by the germline V gene are MRHNA and SNTAGT. The receptor was derived from an older woman with active or convalescent COVID-19. The rearranged segments are TRBV6-4 and TRBJ2-1; the D gene is unclear. Sequencing was carried out using peripheral blood. The encoded CDR3 is CASSPGTFSYNEQFF. At the DNA level, the sequence is TGTGCCAGCAGTCCAGGAACCTTCTCCTACAATGAGCAGTTCTTC.